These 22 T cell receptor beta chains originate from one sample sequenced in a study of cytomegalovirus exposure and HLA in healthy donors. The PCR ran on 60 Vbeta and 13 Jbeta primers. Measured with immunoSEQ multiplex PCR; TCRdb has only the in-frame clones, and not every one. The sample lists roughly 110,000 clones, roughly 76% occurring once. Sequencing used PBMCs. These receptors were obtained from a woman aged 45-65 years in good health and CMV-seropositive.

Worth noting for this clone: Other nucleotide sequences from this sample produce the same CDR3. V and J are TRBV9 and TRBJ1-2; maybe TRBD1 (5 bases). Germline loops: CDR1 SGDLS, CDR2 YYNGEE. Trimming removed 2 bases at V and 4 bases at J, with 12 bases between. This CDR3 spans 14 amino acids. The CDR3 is CASSVADSSYGYTF. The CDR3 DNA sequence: TGTGCCAGCAGCGTGGCTGACAGCTCCTATGGCTACACCTTC.

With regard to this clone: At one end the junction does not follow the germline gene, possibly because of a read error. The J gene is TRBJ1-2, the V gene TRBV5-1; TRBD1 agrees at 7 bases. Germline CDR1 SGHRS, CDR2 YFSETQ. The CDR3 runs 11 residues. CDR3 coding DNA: TGCGCCAGCACGTCCCACGGGACAGAATCCTTC. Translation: CASTSHGTESF.

CDR3 nucleotide sequence: TGTGCCAGCACCGATCCCGGAGGGAGAACTGAAGCTTTCTTT. Translated, it gives CASTDPGGRTEAFF. The genes are TRBV6-1 and TRBJ1-1, with D hard to call. CDR1 is MNHNS and CDR2 is SASEGT in the germline V gene. The CDR3 totals 14 residues. Deletions cut 7 bases from V and 5 bases from J, with 17 bases between.

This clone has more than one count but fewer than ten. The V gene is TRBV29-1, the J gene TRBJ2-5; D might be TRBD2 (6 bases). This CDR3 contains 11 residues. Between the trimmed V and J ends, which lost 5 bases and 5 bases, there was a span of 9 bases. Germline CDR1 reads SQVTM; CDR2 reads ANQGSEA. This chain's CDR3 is CSVTGGETQYF. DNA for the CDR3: TGCAGCGTTACTGGGGGGGAGACCCAGTACTTC.

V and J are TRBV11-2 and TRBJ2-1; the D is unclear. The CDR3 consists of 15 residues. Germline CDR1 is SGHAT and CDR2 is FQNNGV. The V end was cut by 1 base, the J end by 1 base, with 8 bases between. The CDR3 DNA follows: TGTGCCAGCAGCTTAGTTGGCAGGTCCTACAATGAGCAGTTCTTC. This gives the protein CASSLVGRSYNEQFF. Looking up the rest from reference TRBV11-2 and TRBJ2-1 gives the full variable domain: EAGVAQSPRYKIIEKRQSVAFWCNPISGHATLYWYQQILGQGPKLLIQFQNNGVVDDSQLPKDRFSAERLKGVDSTLKIQPAKLEDSAVYLCASSLVGRSYNEQFFGPGTRLTVL.

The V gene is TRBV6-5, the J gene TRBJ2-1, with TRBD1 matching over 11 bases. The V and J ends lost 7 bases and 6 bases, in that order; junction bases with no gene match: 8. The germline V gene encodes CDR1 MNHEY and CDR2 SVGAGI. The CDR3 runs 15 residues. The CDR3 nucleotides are TGTGCCAGCACCAACCGCGGGACAGGGGGCAATGAGCAGTTCTTC. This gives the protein CASTNRGTGGNEQFF.

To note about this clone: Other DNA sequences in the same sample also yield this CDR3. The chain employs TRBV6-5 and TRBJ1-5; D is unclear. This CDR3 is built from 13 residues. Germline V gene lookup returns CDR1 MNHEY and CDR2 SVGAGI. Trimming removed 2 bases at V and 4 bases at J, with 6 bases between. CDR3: CASSYGRNQPQHF. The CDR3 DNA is TGTGCCAGCAGTTACGGGAGGAATCAGCCCCAGCATTTT.

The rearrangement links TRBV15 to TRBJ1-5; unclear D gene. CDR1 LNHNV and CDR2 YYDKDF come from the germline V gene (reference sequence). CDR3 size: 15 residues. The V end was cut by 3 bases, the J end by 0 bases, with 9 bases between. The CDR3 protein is CATSRTDYSNQPQHF. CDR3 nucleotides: TGTGCCACCAGCAGGACGGACTATAGCAATCAGCCCCAGCATTTT.

The CDR3 sequence: CASSLATGGVMSTEAFF. The CDR3 nucleotides read TGCGCCAGCAGCTTGGCCACTGGGGGGGTGATGAGCACTGAAGCTTTCTTT. The chain couples TRBV5-1 to TRBJ1-1, with D possibly TRBD1 on 5 matching bases. The CDR3 has 17 residues. Germline assignment: CDR1 SGHRS and CDR2 YFSETQ. Trimming left V 0 bases short and J 4 bases short, with 19 bases between.

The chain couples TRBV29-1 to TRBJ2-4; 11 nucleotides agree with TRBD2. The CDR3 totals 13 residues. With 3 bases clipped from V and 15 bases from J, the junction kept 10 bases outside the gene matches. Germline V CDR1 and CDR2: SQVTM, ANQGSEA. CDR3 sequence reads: CSVDSSGGLSPYF. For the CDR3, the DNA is TGCAGCGTTGACTCTAGCGGGGGGCTTAGTCCGTACTTC.

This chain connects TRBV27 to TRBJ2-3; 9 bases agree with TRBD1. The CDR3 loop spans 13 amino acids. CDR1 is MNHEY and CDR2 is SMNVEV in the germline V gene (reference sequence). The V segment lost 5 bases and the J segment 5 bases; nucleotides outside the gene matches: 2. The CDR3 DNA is TGTGCCAGCAGTGCGACAGGGGGAGATACGCAGTATTTT. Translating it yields CASSATGGDTQYF.

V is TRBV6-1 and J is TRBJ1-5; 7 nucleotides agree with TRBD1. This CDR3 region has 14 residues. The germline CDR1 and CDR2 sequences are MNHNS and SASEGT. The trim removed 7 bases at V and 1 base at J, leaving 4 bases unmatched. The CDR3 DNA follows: TGTGCCAGCACTTGGGACAGCAGCAATCAGCCCCAGCATTTT. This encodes CASTWDSSNQPQHF.

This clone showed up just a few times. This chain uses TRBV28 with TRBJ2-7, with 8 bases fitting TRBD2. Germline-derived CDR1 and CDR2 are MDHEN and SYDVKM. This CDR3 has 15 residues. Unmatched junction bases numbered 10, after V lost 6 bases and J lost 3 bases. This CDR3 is CASSTGGGISYEQYF. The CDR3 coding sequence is TGTGCCAGCAGCACCGGGGGGGGTATTAGCTACGAGCAGTACTTC.

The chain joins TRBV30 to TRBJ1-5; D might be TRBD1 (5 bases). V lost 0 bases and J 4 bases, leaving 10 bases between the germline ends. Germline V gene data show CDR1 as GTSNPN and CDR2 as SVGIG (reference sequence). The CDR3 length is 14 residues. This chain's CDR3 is CAWSVTGGNQPQHF. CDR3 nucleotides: TGTGCCTGGAGTGTAACCGGGGGGAATCAGCCCCAGCATTTT. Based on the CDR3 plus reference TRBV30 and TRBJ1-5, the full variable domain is SQTIHQWPATLVQPVGSPLSLECTVEGTSNPNLYWYRQAAGRGLQLLFYSVGIGQISSEVPQNLSASRPQDRQFILSSKKLLLSDSGFYLCAWSVTGGNQPQHFGDGTRLSIL.

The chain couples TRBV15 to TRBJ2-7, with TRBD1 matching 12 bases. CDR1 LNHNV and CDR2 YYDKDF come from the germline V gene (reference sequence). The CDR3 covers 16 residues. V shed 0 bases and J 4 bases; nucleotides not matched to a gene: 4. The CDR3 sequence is CATSRELGQGAYEQYF. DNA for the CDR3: TGTGCCACCAGCAGAGAGCTGGGACAGGGGGCTTACGAGCAGTACTTC.

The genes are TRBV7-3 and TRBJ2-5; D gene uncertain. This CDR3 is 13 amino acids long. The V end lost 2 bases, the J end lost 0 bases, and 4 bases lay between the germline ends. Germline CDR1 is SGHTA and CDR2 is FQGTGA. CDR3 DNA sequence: TGTGCCAGCAGCTTAGACTACCAAGAGACCCAGTACTTC. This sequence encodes CASSLDYQETQYF.

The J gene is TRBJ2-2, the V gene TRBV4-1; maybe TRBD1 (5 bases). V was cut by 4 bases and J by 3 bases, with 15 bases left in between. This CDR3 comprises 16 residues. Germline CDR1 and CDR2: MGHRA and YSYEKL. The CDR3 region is CASSRDRTLYTGELFF. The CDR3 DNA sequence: TGCGCCAGCAGCCGAGATCGGACACTTTACACCGGGGAGCTGTTTTTT.

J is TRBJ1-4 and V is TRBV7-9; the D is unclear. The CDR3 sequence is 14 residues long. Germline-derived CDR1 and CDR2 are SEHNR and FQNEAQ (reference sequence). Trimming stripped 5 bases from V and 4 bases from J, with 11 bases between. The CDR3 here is CASSRGVNNEKLFF. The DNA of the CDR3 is TGTGCCAGCAGCCGAGGCGTGAATAATGAAAAACTGTTTTTT. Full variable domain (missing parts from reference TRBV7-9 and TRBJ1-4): DTGVSQNPRHKITKRGQNVTFRCDPISEHNRLYWYRQTLGQGPEFLTYFQNEAQLEKSRLLSDRFSAERPKGSFSTLEIQRTEQGDSAMYLCASSRGVNNEKLFFGSGTQLSVL.

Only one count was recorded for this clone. Here the CDR3 reads CASSPQGAGANVLTF. In DNA form, the CDR3 reads TGTGCCAGCAGCCCTCAGGGGGCTGGGGCCAACGTCCTGACTTTC. This chain connects TRBV9 to TRBJ2-6, with 7 positions matching TRBD1. V shed 4 bases and J 2 bases; nucleotides not matched to a gene: 3. This CDR3 has 15 amino acids. Germline CDR1 and CDR2: SGDLS and YYNGEE.

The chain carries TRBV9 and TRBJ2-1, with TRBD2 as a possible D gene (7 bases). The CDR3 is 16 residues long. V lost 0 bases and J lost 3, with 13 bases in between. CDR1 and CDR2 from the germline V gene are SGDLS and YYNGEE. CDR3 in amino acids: CASSVDGGLNYNEQFF. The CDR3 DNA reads TGTGCCAGCAGCGTAGACGGGGGGCTTAACTACAATGAGCAGTTCTTC.

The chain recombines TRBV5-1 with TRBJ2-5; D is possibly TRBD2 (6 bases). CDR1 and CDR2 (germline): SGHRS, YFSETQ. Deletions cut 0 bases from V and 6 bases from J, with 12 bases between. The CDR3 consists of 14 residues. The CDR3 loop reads CASSLEEGRKTQYF. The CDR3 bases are TGCGCCAGCAGCTTGGAGGAGGGCAGGAAGACCCAGTACTTC.

The CDR3 bases are TGTGCCAGCAGCTTGGTGAGACAGGGCAACAATGAGCAGTTCTTC. It yields the protein CASSLVRQGNNEQFF. The chain is built from TRBV5-6 and TRBJ2-1, with TRBD1 matching 7 bases. This CDR3 is built from 15 residues. V gave up 0 bases and J gave up 5 bases; unmatched junction bases: 5. Germline-derived CDR1 and CDR2 are SGHDT and YYEEEE.